This TCR beta chain was recovered during a study of cytomegalovirus exposure and HLA in healthy donors. Study-level points and caveats: The study found most TCR sequences rare, yet found some public TCRs in many donors.

Donors had nominal health at sampling but likely had unrecorded immune exposures. CDR3 length equals 16 residues. Germline V gene sequence: CDR1 MRHNA, CDR2 SNTAGT. After removal of 2 bases from V and 6 bases from J, the junction contained 5 bases not matched to a gene. As to this clone: Antigen unknown.

The primer mix had 60 Vbeta and 13 Jbeta primers. Original data processing: Unique TCR beta chains numbered 60 million to 100 million in a later analysis, with approximately 10 million shared. Sequencing was performed with immunoSEQ multiplex PCR; in TCRdb, only in-frame clones are kept and a portion is missing. V and J calls plus clone size are reproduced from that table; the DNA served to infer D and trimming. Of roughly 150,000 clones listed, about 88% were seen once; the top ten hold around 2%. The specimen sequenced was PBMCs. J is TRBJ2-1 and V is TRBV6-4, with 12 bases that match TRBD1. The TCR was taken from a woman between 18 and 29 years old in good health and CMV-seronegative. The CDR3 sequence is CASSDGGQGAPNEQFF. In DNA form, the CDR3 reads TGTGCCAGCAGTGACGGGGGACAGGGGGCCCCCAATGAGCAGTTCTTC.